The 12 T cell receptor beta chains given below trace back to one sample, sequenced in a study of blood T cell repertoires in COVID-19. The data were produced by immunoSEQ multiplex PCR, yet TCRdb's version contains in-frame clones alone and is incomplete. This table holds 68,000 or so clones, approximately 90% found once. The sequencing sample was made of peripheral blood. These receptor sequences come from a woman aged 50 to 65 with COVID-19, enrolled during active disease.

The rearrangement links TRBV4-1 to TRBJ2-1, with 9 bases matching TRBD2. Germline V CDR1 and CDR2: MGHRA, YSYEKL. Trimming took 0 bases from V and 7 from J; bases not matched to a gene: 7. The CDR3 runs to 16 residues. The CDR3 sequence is CASSQDRPSGTNEQFF. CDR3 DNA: TGCGCCAGCAGCCAAGATCGTCCTAGCGGGACTAATGAGCAGTTCTTC.

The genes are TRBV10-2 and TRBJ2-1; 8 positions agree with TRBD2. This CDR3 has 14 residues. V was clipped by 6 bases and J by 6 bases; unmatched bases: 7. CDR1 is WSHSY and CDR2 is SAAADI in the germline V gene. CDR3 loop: CASRDNGRANEQFF. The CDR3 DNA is TGCGCCAGCAGGGACAACGGGAGGGCCAATGAGCAGTTCTTC.

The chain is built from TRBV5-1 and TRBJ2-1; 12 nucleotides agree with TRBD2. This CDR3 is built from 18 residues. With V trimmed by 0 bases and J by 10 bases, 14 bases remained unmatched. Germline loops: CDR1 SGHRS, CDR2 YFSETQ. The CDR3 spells CASSLGLAGELIYLEQFF. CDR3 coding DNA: TGCGCCAGCAGCTTGGGACTAGCGGGAGAGCTCATATATCTGGAGCAGTTCTTC.

The CDR3 DNA is TGTGCCAGCAGCGGCCGGACTAGCGGGGGGTACGAGCAGTACTTC. It codes for CASSGRTSGGYEQYF. This rearrangement joins TRBV7-8 to TRBJ2-7, with TRBD2 matching 14 bases. Trimming cost V 5 bases and J 4 bases; bases outside gene matches: 4. Germline loops: CDR1 SGHVS, CDR2 FQNEAQ. This CDR3 has 15 residues.

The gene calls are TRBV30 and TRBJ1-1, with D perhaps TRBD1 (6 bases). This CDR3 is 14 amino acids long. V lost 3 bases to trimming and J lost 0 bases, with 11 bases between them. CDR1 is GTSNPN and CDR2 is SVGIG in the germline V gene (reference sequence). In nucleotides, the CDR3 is TGTGCCTGGAGAACCGGGACAATGAACACTGAAGCTTTCTTT. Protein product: CAWRTGTMNTEAFF.

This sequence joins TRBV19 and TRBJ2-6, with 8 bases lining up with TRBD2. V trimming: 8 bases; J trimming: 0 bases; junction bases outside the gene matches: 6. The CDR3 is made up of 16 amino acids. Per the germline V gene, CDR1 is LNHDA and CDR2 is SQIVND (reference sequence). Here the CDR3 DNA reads TGTGCCAGTCGCTTAGCGGGATTCTCTGGGGCCAACGTCCTGACTTTC. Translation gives CASRLAGFSGANVLTF. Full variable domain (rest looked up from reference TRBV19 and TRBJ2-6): DGGITQSPKYLFRKEGQNVTLSCEQNLNHDAMYWYRQDPGQGLRLIYYSQIVNDFQKGDIAEGYSVSREKKESFPLTVTSAQKNPTAFYLCASRLAGFSGANVLTFGAGSRLTVL.

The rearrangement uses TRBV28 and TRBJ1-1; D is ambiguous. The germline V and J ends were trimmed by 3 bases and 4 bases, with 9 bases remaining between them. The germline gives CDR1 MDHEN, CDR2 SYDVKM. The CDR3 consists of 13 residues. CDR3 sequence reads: CASSLKLATEAFF. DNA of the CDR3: TGTGCCAGCAGTTTGAAGTTGGCCACTGAAGCTTTCTTT.

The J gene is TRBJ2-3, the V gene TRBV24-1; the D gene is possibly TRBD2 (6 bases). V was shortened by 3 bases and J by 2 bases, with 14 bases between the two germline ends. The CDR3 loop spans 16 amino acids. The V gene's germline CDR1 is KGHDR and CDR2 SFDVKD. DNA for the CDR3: TGTGCCACCAGTGATCACCGACGGGGGAACACAGATACGCAGTATTTT. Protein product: CATSDHRRGNTDTQYF.

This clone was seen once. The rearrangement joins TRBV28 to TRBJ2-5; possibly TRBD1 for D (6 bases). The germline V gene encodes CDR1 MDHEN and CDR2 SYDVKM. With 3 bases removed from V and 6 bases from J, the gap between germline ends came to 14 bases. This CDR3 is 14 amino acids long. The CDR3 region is CASSLGSRGKTQYF. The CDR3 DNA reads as TGTGCCAGCAGTTTGGGGAGCAGGGGCAAGACCCAGTACTTC.

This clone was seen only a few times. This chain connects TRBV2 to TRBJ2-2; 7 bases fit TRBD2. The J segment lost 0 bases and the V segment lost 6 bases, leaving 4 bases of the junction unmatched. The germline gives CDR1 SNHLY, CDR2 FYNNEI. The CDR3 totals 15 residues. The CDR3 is CASRDSGSNTGELFF. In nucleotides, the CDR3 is TGTGCCAGCAGGGATAGCGGGTCGAACACCGGGGAGCTGTTTTTT. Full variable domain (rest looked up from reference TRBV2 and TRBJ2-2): EPEVTQTPSHQVTQMGQEVILRCVPISNHLYFYWYRQILGQKVEFLVSFYNNEISEKSEIFDDQFSVERPDGSNFTLKIRSTKLEDSAMYFCASRDSGSNTGELFFGEGSRLTVL.

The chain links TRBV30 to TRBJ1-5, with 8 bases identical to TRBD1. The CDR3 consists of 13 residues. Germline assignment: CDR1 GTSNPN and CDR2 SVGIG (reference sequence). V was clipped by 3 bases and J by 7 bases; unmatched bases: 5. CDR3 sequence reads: CAWSQGAVQPQHF. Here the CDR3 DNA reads TGTGCCTGGAGCCAGGGGGCAGTGCAGCCCCAGCATTTT.

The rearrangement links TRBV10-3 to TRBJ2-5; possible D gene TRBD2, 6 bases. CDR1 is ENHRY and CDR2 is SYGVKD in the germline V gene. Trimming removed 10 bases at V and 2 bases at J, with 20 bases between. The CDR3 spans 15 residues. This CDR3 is CATSDRGKGQETQYF. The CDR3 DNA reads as TGTGCCACCTCCGACCGGGGGAAGGGACAAGAGACCCAGTACTTC.